One sample yielded the 12 T cell receptor beta chains listed below, sequenced in a study of somatic mutations in cytotoxic T cells in rheumatoid arthritis. TCRdb's copy holds only in-frame clones and misses some; the assay was immunoSEQ multiplex PCR. The repertoire holds roughly 11,000 clones, with 55% to 75% as singletons. The sequenced material came from CD8+ T cells sorted from blood. The receptors derive from an adult with rheumatoid arthritis.

V gene TRBV5-1 combines with J gene TRBJ1-2; D perhaps matches TRBD1 (5 bases). The CDR3 loop spans 15 amino acids. The V gene's germline CDR1 is SGHRS and CDR2 YFSETQ. The V end was cut by 2 bases, the J end by 0 bases, with 11 bases between. The CDR3 sequence: CASSFGGTANYGYTF. The CDR3 DNA is TGCGCCAGCAGCTTCGGGGGTACGGCTAACTATGGCTACACCTTC.

This clone was seen a few times. The rearrangement links TRBV27 to TRBJ2-1; D assignment may be TRBD1 or TRBD2 (5 bases each). Trimming took off 4 bases at V and 4 bases at J, with 14 bases between the two ends. CDR1 and CDR2 from the germline V gene are MNHEY and SMNVEV (reference sequence). The CDR3 loop spans 15 amino acids. The CDR3 sequence: CASSYFGTGYNEQFF. DNA of the CDR3: TGTGCCAGCAGTTATTTCGGGACGGGGTACAATGAGCAGTTCTTC.

CDR3 sequence (DNA): TGCGCCAGCAGCCAAGATACGACAGGGTTGTATGAAAAACTGTTTTTT. Encoded protein: CASSQDTTGLYEKLFF. The chain links TRBV4-3 to TRBJ1-4; 7 bases match TRBD1. The junction had 7 bases not matched to a gene; V was cut back by 0 bases and J by 6 bases. Germline CDR1 and CDR2: LGHNA and YSLEER. CDR3 length equals 16 residues.

The rearrangement joins TRBV5-4 to TRBJ2-5; 8 bases fit TRBD2. Germline CDR1 is SGHNT and CDR2 is YYREEE (reference sequence). V lost 4 bases and J lost 2; bases outside the gene matches: 1. The CDR3 spans 13 residues. The CDR3 spells CASSVAGQETQYF. The CDR3 bases are TGTGCCAGCAGCGTAGCGGGGCAAGAGACCCAGTACTTC.

The rearrangement links TRBV27 to TRBJ1-5; D uncertain. Trimming took 3 bases from V and 2 from J, leaving 8 bases between them. Germline values: CDR1 MNHEY, CDR2 SMNVEV (reference sequence). This CDR3 has 14 amino acids. CDR3 sequence reads: CASSLGTGNQPQHF. The CDR3 bases are TGTGCCAGCAGTTTGGGAACAGGCAATCAGCCCCAGCATTTT.

The chain is built from TRBV30 and TRBJ2-1; D gene ambiguous. Germline V lookup: CDR1 GTSNPN, CDR2 SVGIG (reference sequence). Trimming removed 4 bases from V and 6 bases from J, with 7 bases in between. The CDR3 consists of 11 residues. The CDR3 here is CAWNRGNEQFF. The CDR3 nucleotides read TGTGCCTGGAATCGAGGCAATGAGCAGTTCTTC.

The chain employs TRBV5-8 and TRBJ1-3; weak D call: TRBD1 (5 bases). The CDR3 is made up of 20 amino acids. Trimming shortened V by 5 bases and J by 0 bases, and 27 bases separated the two germline ends. Germline V gene data show CDR1 as SGHTS and CDR2 as YDEGEE. This CDR3 is CASRRLRGQLSASSGNTIYF. As DNA, the CDR3 is TGTGCCAGCAGACGCCTCCGGGGCCAGCTAAGCGCAAGCTCTGGAAACACCATATATTTT.

This sequence joins TRBV7-8 and TRBJ1-5; D gene ambiguous. This CDR3 has 15 amino acids. V was clipped by 8 bases and J by 1 base, with 15 bases between them. The germline V gene has CDR1 SGHVS and CDR2 FQNEAQ. This chain's CDR3 is CASRRLEGSNQPQHF. Here the CDR3 DNA reads TGTGCCAGCCGGCGGTTAGAGGGAAGCAATCAGCCCCAGCATTTT.

The CDR3 region is CASSLGGDEAFF. In DNA form, the CDR3 reads TGTGCCAGCAGCTTGGGGGGGGATGAAGCTTTCTTT. This sequence joins TRBV5-6 and TRBJ1-1, with D possibly matching TRBD1 (5 bases). The CDR3 sequence is 12 residues long. V gave up 0 bases and J gave up 7 bases, with 7 bases separating them. Germline assignment: CDR1 SGHDT and CDR2 YYEEEE.

This chain connects TRBV15 to TRBJ2-2, with D perhaps matching TRBD1 (5 bases). Germline V CDR1 and CDR2: LNHNV, YYDKDF (reference sequence). V was clipped by 3 bases and J by 5 bases, with 10 bases between them. The CDR3 consists of 14 residues. CDR3 nucleotides: TGTGCCACCAGCAGTTTCCAGGGAACCGGGGAGCTGTTTTTT. Translation: CATSSFQGTGELFF.

The chain recombines TRBV28 with TRBJ2-3, with 7 bases identical to TRBD1. CDR1 and CDR2 from the germline V gene are MDHEN and SYDVKM. Losses at the gene ends were 6 bases for V and 3 bases for J; bases not matched to a gene: 15. This CDR3 is 17 amino acids long. CDR3 residues: CASSGQAAGWETDTQYF. Written as DNA, the CDR3 is TGTGCCAGCAGCGGACAGGCCGCCGGATGGGAAACAGATACGCAGTATTTT.

This rearrangement joins TRBV6-1 to TRBJ2-4, with D maybe TRBD1 (6 bases). Between the trimmed V and J ends, which lost 4 bases and 1 base, there was a span of 14 bases. CDR3 length: 16 residues. Germline V CDR1 and CDR2: MNHNS, SASEGT. CDR3 sequence: CASSGWDTGAKNIQYF. CDR3 nucleotides: TGTGCCAGCAGTGGATGGGACACCGGGGCCAAAAACATTCAGTACTTC.